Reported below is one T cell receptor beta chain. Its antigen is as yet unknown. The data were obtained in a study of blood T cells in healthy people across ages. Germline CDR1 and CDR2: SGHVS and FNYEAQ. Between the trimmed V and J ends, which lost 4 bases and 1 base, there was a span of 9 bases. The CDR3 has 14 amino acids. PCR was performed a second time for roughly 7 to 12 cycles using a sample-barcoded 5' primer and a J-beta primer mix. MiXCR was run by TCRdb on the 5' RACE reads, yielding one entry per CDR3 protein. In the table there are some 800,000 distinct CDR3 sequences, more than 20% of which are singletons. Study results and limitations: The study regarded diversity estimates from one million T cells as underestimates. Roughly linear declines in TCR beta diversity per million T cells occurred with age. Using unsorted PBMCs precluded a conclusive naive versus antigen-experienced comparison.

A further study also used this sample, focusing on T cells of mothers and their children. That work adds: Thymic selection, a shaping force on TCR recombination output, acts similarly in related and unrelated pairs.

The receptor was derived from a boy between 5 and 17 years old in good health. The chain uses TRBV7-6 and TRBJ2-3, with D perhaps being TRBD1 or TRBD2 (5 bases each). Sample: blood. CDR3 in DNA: TGTGCCAGCAGCTCGGGACCCGGCACAGATACGCAGTATTTT. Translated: CASSSGPGTDTQYF.